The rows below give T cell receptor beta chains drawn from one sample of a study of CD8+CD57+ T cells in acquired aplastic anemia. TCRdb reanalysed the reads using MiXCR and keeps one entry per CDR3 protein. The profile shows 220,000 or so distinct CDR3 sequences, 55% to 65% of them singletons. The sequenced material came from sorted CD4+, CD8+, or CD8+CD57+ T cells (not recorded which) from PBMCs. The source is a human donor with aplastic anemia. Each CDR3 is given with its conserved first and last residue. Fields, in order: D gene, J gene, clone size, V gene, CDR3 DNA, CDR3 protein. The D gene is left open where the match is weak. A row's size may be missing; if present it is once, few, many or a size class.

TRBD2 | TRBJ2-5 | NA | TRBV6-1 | TGTGCCAGCAGGATAGCGGGGGGGCAAGAGACCCAGCACTTC | CASRIAGGQETQHF
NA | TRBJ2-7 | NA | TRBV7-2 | TGTGCCAGCAGCTCGTTAAGCGAGCAGTACTTC | CASSSLSEQYF
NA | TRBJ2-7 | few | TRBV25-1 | TGTGCCAGCAGTGCCACTCTCTACGAGCAGTACTTC | CASSATLYEQYF
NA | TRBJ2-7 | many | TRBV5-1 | TGCGCCAGCAGCTCCGGTCCCTACGAGCAGTACTTC | CASSSGPYEQYF
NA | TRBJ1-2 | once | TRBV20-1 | TGCAGTGCTAGAATCAATGCTAACTATGGCTACACCTTC | CSARINANYGYTF
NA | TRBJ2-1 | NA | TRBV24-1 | TGTGCCACCAGGGGAAAGCCCTCCTACAATGAGCAGTTCTTC | CATRGKPSYNEQFF
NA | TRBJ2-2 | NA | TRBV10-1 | TGTGCCAGCAGTGAAGGGACCGGGGAGCTGTTTTTT | CASSEGTGELFF
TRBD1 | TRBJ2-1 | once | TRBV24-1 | TGTGCCACCGGGACAGGGGGCATCTATGAGCAGTTCTTC | CATGTGGIYEQFF
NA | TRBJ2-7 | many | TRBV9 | TGTGCCAGCAGCGTAGAGGACAGTTGGGCCTACGAGCAGTACTTC | CASSVEDSWAYEQYF
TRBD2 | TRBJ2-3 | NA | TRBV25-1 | TGTGCCAGCAGGGAGCGGGGGACAGATACGCAGTATTTT | CASRERGTDTQYF
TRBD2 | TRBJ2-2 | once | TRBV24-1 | TGTGCCACCAGTGATAGCGGGACGACGAACACCGGGGAGCTGTTTTTT | CATSDSGTTNTGELFF
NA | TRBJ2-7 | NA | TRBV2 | TGTGCCAGCCGGGCCACCTTCAACTACGAGCAGTACTTC | CASRATFNYEQYF
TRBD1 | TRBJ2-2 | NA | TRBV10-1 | TGCGCCACCCCTATTGACAGGGGAGAAGGCACCGGGGAGCTGTTTTTT | CATPIDRGEGTGELFF
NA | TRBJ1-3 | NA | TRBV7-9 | TGTGCCAGCAGTGAGGGGGACGGGATAGGAAACACCATATATTTT | CASSEGDGIGNTIYF
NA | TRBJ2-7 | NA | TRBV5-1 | TGCGCCAGCAGCTTGTGGCAGGGAAGGGAGCAGTACTTC | CASSLWQGREQYF
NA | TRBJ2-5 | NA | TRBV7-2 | TGTGCCAGCAGTCAAAAGCGGGGAGGGGGAGAGACCCAGTACTTC | CASSQKRGGGETQYF
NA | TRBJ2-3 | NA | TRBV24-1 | TGCGCCACCAGTGATTTCGCTAGCACAGATACGCAGTATTTT | CATSDFASTDTQYF
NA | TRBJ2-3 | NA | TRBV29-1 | TGCAGCGCCTCTGACCCCCTCTACGGCATCACAGATACGCAGTGTTTT | CSASDPLYGITDTQCF
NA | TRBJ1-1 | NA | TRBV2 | TGTGCCAGCAACGGACAGTTTGAAGCTTTCTTT | CASNGQFEAFF
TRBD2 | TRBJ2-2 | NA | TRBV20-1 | TGCAGTGCTGCTAGCGGGAGGGCTGACACCGGGGAGCTGTTTTTT | CSAASGRADTGELFF
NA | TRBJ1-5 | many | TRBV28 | TGTGCCAGCAGTCTCACAGGGTTATATCAGCCCCAGCATTTT | CASSLTGLYQPQHF
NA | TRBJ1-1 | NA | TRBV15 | TGTGCCACCAGCAGAGAGTTGACGGGCAACACTGAAGCTTTCTTT | CATSRELTGNTEAFF
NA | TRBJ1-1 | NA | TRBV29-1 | TGCAGCGTTGAAGACAGGGGATGGGGGACTGAAGCTTTCTTT | CSVEDRGWGTEAFF